This T cell receptor (beta chain) came from a study of blood T cells in healthy people across ages (dated by TCRdb to between 2015 and 2017). Regarding the complete study: In model experiments, roughly one uniquely barcoded TCR beta cDNA molecule per two T cells was captured by template switching. To track age-related changes in TCR beta repertoire diversity, the study relied on deep sequencing normalized with unique cDNA molecular identifiers. Donors of different ages were randomly distributed across sequencing lanes to avoid experimental bias. The study analyzed two additional independent replicas of 1 million unique cDNA reads from the same blood draw for two donors, one aged 18 to 30 and one aged 80 or older. The donors were split into four age groups: young (average 16 years), middle-aged (about 40), aged (about 62) and long-lived (roughly 77). Study-wide findings and limitations: Compared with the aged group, the long-lived group had more naive CD4+ T cells, fewer expanded clones and increased TCR diversity, a pattern suggesting age selection. Observed TCR beta diversity per million T cells fell roughly linearly with age, and a significant reduction was already apparent by age around 36. Donor CMV infection status was unknown, potentially confounding age-related changes in expanded clonotypes. The percentage of naive T cells measured by flow cytometry correlated strongly with observed TCR beta diversity. Since profiling was done on bulk unsorted PBMCs, naive and antigen-experienced compartments could not be conclusively compared. Estimates of total diversity based on one million sequenced T cells were regarded as lower bounds and as underestimates.

This clonotype occurred many times. The target of this receptor is not known. It has no much larger one-base neighbor in the sample; base qualities were not kept. Library preparation employed 5' RACE. The instrument was an Illumina HiSeq 2500. A second PCR of roughly 7 to 11 cycles was performed with a sample-barcoded 5' primer and a J-beta primer mix. Each TCR beta cDNA molecule received a unique molecular identifier from a template-switch 5' adaptor carrying 12 random nucleotides. At least 3 million CDR3-containing paired-end reads were obtained from each sample. First-strand cDNA synthesis was performed from all RNA using the Mint cDNA synthesis kit, with priming by a TRBC-specific oligonucleotide. Following uracil-DNA glycosylase treatment, a first 18-cycle PCR with universal primers M1SS and BC2_uni_R was performed on all cDNA. The authors processed their data as follows. Normalization of each sample was performed by random selection of 1 million high-quality reads, each carrying a distinct molecular identifier. Instead of being binned into consensus sequences, reads that shared molecular identifiers were thrown out. MiTCR, run with a Q25 quality threshold and the strictest error-elimination algorithm, handled CDR3 identification, clonotype clustering and error correction. A nonparametric unseen species model with Euler transformation was used to estimate a lower bound on total TCR beta diversity. Using fastp at Q25 and MiXCR, TCRdb reprocessed the public reads and kept productive beta chains. Here each entry gathers all rows of one CDR3 protein and keeps the most common genes and DNA. The V and J calls and clone size come from TCRdb's table, not from the authors' own analysis. In this sample the table shows about 640,000 distinct CDR3 sequences, roughly 31% of which occur a single time. The top ten clones comprise approximately 14% of the sample.

Donors were about 36 systemically healthy Caucasian individuals from Russia aged 6 to 90 years. Around 10 milliliters of peripheral blood were collected from each donor into EDTA-treated Vacutainer tubes. Ficoll-Paque density-gradient centrifugation was used to isolate PBMCs, with at least 7 million obtained per sample. Trizol reagent was used to extract total RNA from PBMCs, with at least 6 micrograms per sample. For every donor, flow cytometry on a PBMC aliquot measured the percentage of naive CD45RAhigh/CD27high T cells. Trimming at the junction amounts to 3 bases on V and 2 bases on J, and the germline ends lie 12 bases apart. From the cysteine through the phenylalanine, the CDR3 covers 15 amino acids. Only CDR3 DNA is held: 45 bases, read in frame from base 1. The germline V gene gives CDR1 as MGHRA and CDR2 as YSYEKL.

The V gene is TRBV4-1 and the J gene is TRBJ2-3; the D region may be TRBD1 or TRBD2, each matching 5 bases equally. The TCR was taken from a woman older than 75 in good health. The sample consisted of blood. The nucleotide sequence is TGCGCCAGCAGCCACGGGACCGCCTTCACAGATACGCAGTATTTT. It specifies CASSHGTAFTDTQYF.